This note documents a single T cell receptor (beta chain) sequence. These data belong to a study of blood T cell repertoires in COVID-19. Whole-study context: The origin of the acute and convalescent COVID-19 samples was the United States, Italy and Spain. T cells, B-cell-depleted T cells, or PBMCs provided the cDNA or gDNA that served as material.

The CDR3 loop spans 16 amino acids. Per germline, CDR1 LGHDT and CDR2 YNNKEL (reference sequence). The V and J ends lost 1 base and 1 base respectively, with 8 bases between them. The authors' processing: How many nucleated cells were present was estimated from reference gene primer amplification. The data were produced by immunoSEQ multiplex PCR, yet TCRdb's version contains in-frame clones alone and is incomplete. V, J and clone size reflect that table, while D and trimming were determined from the DNA. The sample includes about 83,000 clones, about 87% of them seen just once. The J gene is TRBJ2-6, the V gene TRBV3-1 (or the pseudogene TRBV3-2), with D uncertain. The receptor was isolated from an elderly man with active or convalescent COVID-19. Sequenced material: peripheral blood. The DNA for the CDR3 is TGTGCCAGCAGCCAAGGTCGAGTTTCTGGGGCCAACGTCCTGACTTTC. Its protein is CASSQGRVSGANVLTF.